The present T cell receptor beta chain was sequenced within a study of vaccination and CD4 T cells after COVID-19. A word on this clonotype: Its antigen is unidentified.

An Oncomine TCR Beta short-read assay was used to sequence the DNA from cultured CD4+ T cells. One entry per CDR3 protein, called by TCRdb with MiXCR from the PCR reads. In the table there are 7,000 to 9,000 distinct CDR3 sequences, around 54% of which are singletons. Trimming shortened V by 1 base and J by 0 bases, and 7 bases separated the two germline ends. Germline-derived CDR1 and CDR2 are LNHDA and SQIVND (reference sequence). The CDR3 has 15 amino acids. Stated treatment: roughly 10-day PBMC culture with coronavirus spike peptide pools or control peptides (ViraFEST assay). The sequenced sample consisted of CD4+ T cells from blood, cultured in vitro. J is TRBJ2-1 and V is TRBV19; weak D call: TRBD1 (5 bases). This receptor was obtained from a human donor who had recovered from COVID-19. The CDR3 spells CASSIGQNSYNEQFF. The CDR3 nucleotides are TGTGCCAGTAGTATAGGACAGAACTCCTACAATGAGCAGTTCTTC.